The rows below give T cell receptor beta chains drawn from one sample of a study of shared clonotypes between healthy human individuals. Method: immunoSEQ multiplex PCR; TCRdb's copy keeps in-frame clones and lacks some. The data show 400,000 to 600,000 clones, roughly 80% seen once. Specimen: PBMCs. These receptors were taken from a woman between 35 and 50 years old in good health. Some clones in this sample may be carry-over from other donors' samples. Both conserved end residues are part of each CDR3. The D gene is left open where the match is weak. Size is omitted from some rows. Given values are once, few, many or a class for expanded clones.

J	V	D	size	CDR3	DNA
TRBJ1-4	TRBV5-5	TRBD1	NA	CASSLGVGQGNEKLFF	TGTGCCAGCAGCTTGGGGGTAGGACAGGGGAATGAAAAACTGTTTTTT
TRBJ2-2	TRBV5-4	TRBD2	NA	CASSLGLAGPRGGELFF	TGTGCCAGCAGCTTGGGGCTAGCGGGGCCCCGGGGCGGGGAGCTGTTTTTT
TRBJ1-1	TRBV19	TRBD1	NA	CASSIDPGQGGTEAFF	TGTGCCAGTAGTATCGATCCCGGACAGGGGGGCACTGAAGCTTTCTTT
TRBJ2-7	TRBV20-1	NA	NA	CSARDPYEQYF	TGCAGTGCTAGAGACCCCTACGAGCAGTACTTC
TRBJ2-7	TRBV29-1	NA	NA	CSVKMLASSYEQYF	TGCAGCGTCAAGATGCTAGCGTCCTCCTACGAGCAGTACTTC
TRBJ1-4	TRBV27	NA	NA	CASSLSGPRGTNEKLFF	TGTGCCAGCAGTTTGTCGGGCCCCCGAGGAACTAATGAAAAACTGTTTTTT
TRBJ1-6	TRBV28	NA	NA	CASSFTGFGSPLHF	TGTGCCAGCAGTTTTACGGGTTTTGGCTCACCCCTCCACTTT
TRBJ1-5	TRBV7-8	NA	NA	CASSSHSNQPQHF	TGTGCCAGCAGCTCCCATAGTAATCAGCCCCAGCATTTT
TRBJ1-1	TRBV11-2	NA	once	CASSEQVNTEAFF	TGTGCCAGCAGCGAACAGGTGAACACTGAAGCTTTCTTT
TRBJ2-3	TRBV28	NA	few	CASRVDSSTDTQYF	TGTGCCAGCAGGGTCGACAGCTCCACAGATACGCAGTATTTT
TRBJ2-7	TRBV6-5	TRBD1	NA	CASSYTYRGPYEQYF	TGTGCCAGCAGTTACACCTACAGGGGGCCCTACGAGCAGTACTTC
TRBJ2-3	TRBV28	TRBD2	NA	CASSAPASGSGADTQYF	TGTGCCAGCAGTGCCCCGGCTAGCGGGAGTGGCGCAGATACGCAGTATTTT
TRBJ1-2	TRBV25-1	TRBD1	NA	CAIAVFPGQRNTDYGYTF	TGTGCCATAGCCGTATTCCCGGGACAGCGGAATACGGACTATGGCTACACCTTC
TRBJ1-4	TRBV6-5	NA	NA	CASSYGAPGSEKLFF	TGTGCCAGCAGTTACGGGGCCCCGGGGAGTGAAAAACTGTTTTTT
TRBJ1-5	TRBV6-5	NA	few	CASSYSSNQPQHF	TGTGCCAGCAGTTACTCGAGTAATCAGCCCCAGCATTTT
TRBJ2-5	TRBV14	NA	NA	CASSQIQGPGPQYF	TGTGCCAGCAGCCAAATCCAAGGACCGGGACCCCAGTACTTC
TRBJ1-5	TRBV6-1	NA	NA	CASRHRVGQPQHF	TGTGCCAGCAGGCACAGGGTCGGGCAGCCCCAGCATTTT
TRBJ1-2	TRBV28	TRBD1	NA	CASSPGTGGLGAGYTF	TGTGCCAGCAGTCCTGGGACAGGGGGTCTCGGGGCTGGCTACACCTTC
TRBJ2-5	TRBV5-1	TRBD1	NA	CASSLQGQGQETQYF	TGCGCCAGCAGCTTACAAGGACAGGGCCAAGAGACCCAGTACTTC
TRBJ1-5	TRBV19	TRBD1	few	CASSKGTGSAQPQHF	TGTGCCAGTAGTAAAGGGACAGGTTCGGCGCAGCCCCAGCATTTT
TRBJ2-2	TRBV5-1	TRBD2	NA	CASSFSPTSGRISGTGELFF	TGCGCCAGCAGCTTTAGCCCCACTAGCGGGAGAATAAGTGGGACCGGGGAGCTGTTTTTT
TRBJ2-1	TRBV7-2	NA	NA	CASSFSGDGYEQFF	TGTGCCAGCAGCTTCTCGGGGGACGGCTATGAGCAGTTCTTC
TRBJ2-7	TRBV7-9	TRBD1	once	CASSLGTVTYEQYF	TGTGCCAGCAGCTTGGGGACAGTAACCTACGAGCAGTACTTC
TRBJ2-7	TRBV7-3	TRBD2	once	CASSGTSGDYEQYF	TGTGCCAGCAGTGGGACTAGCGGAGATTACGAGCAGTACTTC
TRBJ2-2	TRBV6-5	TRBD1	NA	CASGGTDNTGELFF	TGTGCCAGCGGTGGGACAGACAACACCGGGGAGCTGTTTTTT
TRBJ2-1	TRBV5-6	TRBD2	NA	CASSPLGGGINEQFF	TGTGCCAGCAGCCCCCTGGGGGGGGGAATCAATGAGCAGTTCTTC
TRBJ1-4	TRBV28	TRBD1	few	CASSHQLPTGAAEKLFF	TGTGCCAGCAGCCATCAACTCCCGACAGGGGCGGCCGAAAAACTGTTTTTT
TRBJ2-7	TRBV11-2	NA	NA	CASSLESGMVYEQYF	TGTGCCAGCAGCTTAGAATCAGGGATGGTGTACGAGCAGTACTTC
TRBJ2-1	TRBV7-3	NA	NA	CASSPSLADPHNEQFF	TGTGCCAGCAGCCCGTCCTTAGCGGACCCTCACAATGAGCAGTTCTTC
TRBJ2-1	TRBV6-6	NA	NA	CASRDIRVSNEQFF	TGTGCCAGCAGGGATATAAGGGTTTCCAATGAGCAGTTCTTC
TRBJ1-2	TRBV15	NA	NA	CATATGDGAYGYTF	TGTGCCACCGCGACAGGTGATGGGGCATATGGCTACACCTTC
TRBJ1-3	TRBV15	NA	NA	CATSPLAISGNTIYF	TGTGCCACCAGCCCCTTGGCCATCTCTGGAAACACCATATATTTT
TRBJ2-7	TRBV28	NA	NA	CASSQPGHEQYF	TGTGCCAGCAGCCAACCGGGTCACGAGCAGTACTTC
TRBJ2-7	TRBV5-1	NA	NA	CASSLRQGLYEQYF	TGCGCCAGCAGCTTGAGGCAGGGACTTTACGAGCAGTACTTC
TRBJ2-1	TRBV11-3	NA	NA	CASSLDPAGWDEQFF	TGTGCCAGCAGCTTAGATCCAGCGGGTTGGGATGAGCAGTTCTTC
TRBJ1-1	TRBV9	NA	NA	CASSVGGRENTEAFF	TGTGCCAGCAGCGTAGGTGGCAGGGAGAACACTGAAGCTTTCTTT
TRBJ2-5	TRBV21-1	NA	NA	CASSKALGADRTGLGETQYF	TGTGCCAGCAGCAAAGCGCTGGGGGCAGACCGGACAGGGCTCGGGGAGACCCAGTACTTC
TRBJ2-3	TRBV2	TRBD1	NA	CASTPQGARSHTQYF	TGTGCCAGCACCCCCCAGGGGGCGAGATCTCATACGCAGTATTTT
TRBJ2-1	TRBV9	TRBD2	NA	CASSVVTGTSGSRDEQFF	TGTGCCAGCAGCGTTGTAACCGGGACTAGCGGGAGTAGGGATGAGCAGTTCTTC
TRBJ2-1	TRBV5-1	TRBD1	many	CASSGQGANEQFF	TGCGCCAGCAGCGGCCAGGGGGCAAATGAGCAGTTCTTC
TRBJ2-1	TRBV5-1	NA	NA	CASSLEAARMDEQFF	TGCGCCAGCAGCTTGGAGGCAGCCAGGATGGATGAGCAGTTCTTC
TRBJ2-7	TRBV7-2	TRBD2	few	CASSFGGRAEQYF	TGTGCCAGCAGCTTTGGGGGGAGGGCCGAGCAGTACTTC
TRBJ2-1	TRBV10-3	TRBD1	NA	CAINPGTGDDEQFF	TGTGCCATTAACCCCGGGACAGGGGATGATGAGCAGTTCTTC
TRBJ2-7	TRBV7-8	NA	NA	CASSPPAGEQYF	TGTGCCAGCAGCCCTCCGGCCGGGGAGCAGTACTTC
TRBJ2-1	TRBV7-3	NA	NA	CASSPQTGYNEQFF	TGTGCCAGCAGCCCCCAAACAGGGTACAATGAGCAGTTCTTC
TRBJ1-1	TRBV27	NA	few	CASSLNRVNTEAFF	TGTGCCAGCAGTCTCAACAGAGTGAACACTGAAGCTTTCTTT
TRBJ2-7	TRBV15	TRBD2	NA	CATSRPPSSGTTHEQYF	TGTGCCACCAGCAGGCCCCCCTCTAGCGGGACTACACACGAGCAGTACTTC
TRBJ2-7	TRBV6-6	NA	NA	CASSYSFIQYF	TGTGCCAGCAGTTACTCGTTTATTCAGTACTTC
TRBJ2-5	TRBV11-2	TRBD2	NA	CASSFLPGGRGETQYF	TGTGCCAGCAGCTTTCTCCCGGGCGGGAGAGGGGAGACCCAGTACTTC
TRBJ1-5	TRBV6-6	NA	few	CASRDWNSNQPQHF	TGTGCCAGCAGGGACTGGAATAGCAATCAGCCCCAGCATTTT
TRBJ2-1	TRBV15	NA	NA	CATSGRGGSYNEQFF	TGTGCCACCAGCGGCCGAGGGGGCTCCTACAATGAGCAGTTCTTC
TRBJ2-1	TRBV28	TRBD2	NA	CAKLSGNPGDEQFF	TGTGCCAAACTTAGCGGGAACCCCGGCGATGAGCAGTTCTTC
TRBJ2-1	TRBV29-1	TRBD1	NA	CSGRQGYNEQFF	TGCAGCGGGAGACAGGGTTACAATGAGCAGTTCTTC
TRBJ2-3	TRBV27	TRBD1	NA	CASSFPGTGGTDTQYF	TGTGCCAGCAGTTTCCCCGGGACAGGGGGCACAGATACGCAGTATTTT
TRBJ1-2	TRBV5-4	NA	NA	CASSLGGTGASTFGYGYTF	TGTGCCAGCAGCTTGGGGGGGACGGGGGCGTCGACCTTCGGGTATGGCTACACCTTC